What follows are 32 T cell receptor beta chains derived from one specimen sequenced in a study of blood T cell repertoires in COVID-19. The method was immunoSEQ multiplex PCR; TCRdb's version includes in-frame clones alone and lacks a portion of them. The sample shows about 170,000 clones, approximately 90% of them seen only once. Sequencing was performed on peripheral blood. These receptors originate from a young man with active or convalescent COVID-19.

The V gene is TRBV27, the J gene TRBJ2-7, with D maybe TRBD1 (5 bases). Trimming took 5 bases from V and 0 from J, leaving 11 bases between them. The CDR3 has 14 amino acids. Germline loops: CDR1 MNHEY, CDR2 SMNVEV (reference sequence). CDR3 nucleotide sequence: TGTGCCAGCAGTGCGTACAGGAGCTCCTACGAGCAGTACGTC. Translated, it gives CASSAYRSSYEQYV.

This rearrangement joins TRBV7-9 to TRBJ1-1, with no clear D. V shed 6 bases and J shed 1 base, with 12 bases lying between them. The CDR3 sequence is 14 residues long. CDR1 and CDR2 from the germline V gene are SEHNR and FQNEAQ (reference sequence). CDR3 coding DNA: TGTGCCAGCAGGACCTTCGGGGAGAACACTGAAGCTTTCTTT. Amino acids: CASRTFGENTEAFF.

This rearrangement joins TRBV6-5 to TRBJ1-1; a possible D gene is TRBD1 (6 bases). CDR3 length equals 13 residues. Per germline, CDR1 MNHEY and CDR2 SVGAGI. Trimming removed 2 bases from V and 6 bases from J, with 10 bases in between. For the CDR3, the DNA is TGTGCCAGCAGTTACCCGACAGGCGCTGAAGCTTTCTTT. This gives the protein CASSYPTGAEAFF.

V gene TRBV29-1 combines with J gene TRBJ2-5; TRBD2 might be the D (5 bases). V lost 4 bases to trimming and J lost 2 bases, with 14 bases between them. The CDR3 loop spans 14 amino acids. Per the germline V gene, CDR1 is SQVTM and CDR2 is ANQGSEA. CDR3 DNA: TGCAGCGTTGTCGGCATCGAGCGGCAAGAGACCCAGTACTTC. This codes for CSVVGIERQETQYF.

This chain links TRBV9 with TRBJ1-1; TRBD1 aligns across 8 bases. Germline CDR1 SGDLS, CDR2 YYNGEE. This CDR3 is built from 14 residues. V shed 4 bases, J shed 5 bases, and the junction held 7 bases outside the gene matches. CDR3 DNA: TGTGCCAGCAGCCCCCACAGGGGGGGAACTGAAGCTTTCTTT. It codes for CASSPHRGGTEAFF.

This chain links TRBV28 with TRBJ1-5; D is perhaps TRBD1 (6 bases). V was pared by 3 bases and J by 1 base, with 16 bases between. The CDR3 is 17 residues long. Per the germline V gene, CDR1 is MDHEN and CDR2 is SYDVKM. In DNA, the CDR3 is TGTGCCAGCAGTTTGTGGGAAACAGGGAGAAGCAATCAGCCCCAGCATTTT. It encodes CASSLWETGRSNQPQHF.

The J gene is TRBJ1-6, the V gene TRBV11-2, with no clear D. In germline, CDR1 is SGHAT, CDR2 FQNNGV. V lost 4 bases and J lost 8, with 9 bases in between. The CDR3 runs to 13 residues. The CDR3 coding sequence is TGTGCCAGCAGCTCGTACAGTGATTCACCCCTCCACTTT. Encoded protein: CASSSYSDSPLHF.

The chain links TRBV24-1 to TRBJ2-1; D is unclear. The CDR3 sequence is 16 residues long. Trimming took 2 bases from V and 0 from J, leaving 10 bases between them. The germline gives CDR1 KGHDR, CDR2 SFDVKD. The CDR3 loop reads CATSDSYSLSYNEQFF. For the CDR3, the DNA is TGTGCCACCAGTGATTCTTACAGTCTCTCCTACAATGAGCAGTTCTTC.

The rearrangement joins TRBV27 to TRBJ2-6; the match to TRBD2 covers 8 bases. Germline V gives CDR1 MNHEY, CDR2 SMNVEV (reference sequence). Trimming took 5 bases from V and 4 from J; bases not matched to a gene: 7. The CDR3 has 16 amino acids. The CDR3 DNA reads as TGTGCCAGCAGTAGGTCGGGGGGGCAAGGGGCCAACGTCCTGACTTTC. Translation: CASSRSGGQGANVLTF.

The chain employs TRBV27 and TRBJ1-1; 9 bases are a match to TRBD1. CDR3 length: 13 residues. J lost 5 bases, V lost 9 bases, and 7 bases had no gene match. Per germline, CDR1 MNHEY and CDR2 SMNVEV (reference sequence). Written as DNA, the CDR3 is TGTGCCAGTAAGACAGGGGGAGGAACTGAAGCTTTCTTT. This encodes CASKTGGGTEAFF.

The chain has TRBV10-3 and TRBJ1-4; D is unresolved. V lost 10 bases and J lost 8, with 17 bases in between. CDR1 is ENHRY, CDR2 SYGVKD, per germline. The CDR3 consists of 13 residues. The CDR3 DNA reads TGTGCCACCCGACCGCCCGCCGGGGAAAAACTGTTTTTT. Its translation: CATRPPAGEKLFF.

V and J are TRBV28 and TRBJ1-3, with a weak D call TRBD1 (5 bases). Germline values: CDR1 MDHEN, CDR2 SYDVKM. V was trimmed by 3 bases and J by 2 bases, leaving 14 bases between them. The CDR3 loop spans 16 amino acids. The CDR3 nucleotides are TGTGCCAGCAGTTTGGGGCCAGGACACGCTGGAAACACCATATATTTT. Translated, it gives CASSLGPGHAGNTIYF.

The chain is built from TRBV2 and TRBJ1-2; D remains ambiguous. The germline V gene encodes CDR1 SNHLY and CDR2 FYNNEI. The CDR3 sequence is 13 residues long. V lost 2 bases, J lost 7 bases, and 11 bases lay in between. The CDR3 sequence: CASSERTSIGYTF. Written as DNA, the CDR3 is TGTGCCAGCAGTGAACGGACTTCCATTGGCTACACCTTC.

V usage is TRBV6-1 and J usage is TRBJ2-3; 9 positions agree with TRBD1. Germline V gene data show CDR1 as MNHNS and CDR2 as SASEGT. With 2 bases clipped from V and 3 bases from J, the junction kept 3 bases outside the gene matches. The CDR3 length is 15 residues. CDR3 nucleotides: TGTGCCAGCAGTGAATCCGGACAGGGGACAGATACGCAGTATTTT. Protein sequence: CASSESGQGTDTQYF.

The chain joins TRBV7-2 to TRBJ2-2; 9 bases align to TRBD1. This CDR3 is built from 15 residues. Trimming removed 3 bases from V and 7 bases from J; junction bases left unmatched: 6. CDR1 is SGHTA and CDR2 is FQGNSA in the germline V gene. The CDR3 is CASSLLTGGVGELFF. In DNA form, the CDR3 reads TGTGCCAGCAGCTTGTTGACAGGGGGGGTCGGGGAGCTGTTTTTT.

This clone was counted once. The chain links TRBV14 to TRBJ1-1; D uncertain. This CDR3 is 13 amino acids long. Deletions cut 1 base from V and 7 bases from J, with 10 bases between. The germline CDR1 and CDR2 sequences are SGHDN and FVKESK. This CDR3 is CASSQVSGGEAFF. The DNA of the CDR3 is TGTGCCAGCAGCCAAGTCTCGGGTGGTGAAGCTTTCTTT.

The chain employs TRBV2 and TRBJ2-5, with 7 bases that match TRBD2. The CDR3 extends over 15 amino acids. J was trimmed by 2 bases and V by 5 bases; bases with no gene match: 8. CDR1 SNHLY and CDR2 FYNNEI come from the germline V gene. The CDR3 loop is CASSRGDRKQETQYF. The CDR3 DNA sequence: TGTGCCAGCAGTCGGGGGGATCGGAAACAAGAGACCCAGTACTTC.

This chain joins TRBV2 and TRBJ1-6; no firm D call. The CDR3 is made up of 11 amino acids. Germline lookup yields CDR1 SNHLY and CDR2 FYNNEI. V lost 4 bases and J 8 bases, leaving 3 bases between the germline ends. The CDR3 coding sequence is TGTGCCAGCAGTGGCGATTCACCCCTCCACTTT. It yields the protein CASSGDSPLHF.

The chain's CDR3 is CASSPPGGNEKLFF. The DNA for the CDR3 is TGTGCCAGCAGCCCACCTGGGGGGAACGAAAAACTGTTTTTT. The V call is TRBV7-9, the J call TRBJ1-4, with D possibly TRBD1 on 5 matching bases. There are 14 residues in the CDR3. Per the germline V gene, CDR1 is SEHNR and CDR2 is FQNEAQ (reference sequence). Between the trimmed V and J ends, which lost 5 bases and 8 bases, there was a span of 15 bases.

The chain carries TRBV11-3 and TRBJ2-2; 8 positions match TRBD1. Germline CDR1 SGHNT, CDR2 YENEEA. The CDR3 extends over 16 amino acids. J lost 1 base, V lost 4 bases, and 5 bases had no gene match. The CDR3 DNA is TGTGCCAGCAGCTCTTACAGGGGGGAGAACACCGGGGAGCTGTTTTTT. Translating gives CASSSYRGENTGELFF.

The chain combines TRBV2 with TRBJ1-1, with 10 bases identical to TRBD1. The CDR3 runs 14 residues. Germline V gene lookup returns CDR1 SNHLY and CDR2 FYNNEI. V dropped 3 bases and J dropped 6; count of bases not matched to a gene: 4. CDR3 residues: CASSDQGTGAEAFF. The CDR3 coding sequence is TGTGCCAGCAGTGACCAAGGGACAGGGGCTGAAGCTTTCTTT.

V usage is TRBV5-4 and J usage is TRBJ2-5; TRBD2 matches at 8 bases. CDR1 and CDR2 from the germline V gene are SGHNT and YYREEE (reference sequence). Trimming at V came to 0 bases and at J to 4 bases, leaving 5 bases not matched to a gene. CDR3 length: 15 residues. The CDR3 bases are TGTGCCAGCAGCTTGGCCCTAGCGGGCTTAGAGACCCAGTACTTC. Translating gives CASSLALAGLETQYF.

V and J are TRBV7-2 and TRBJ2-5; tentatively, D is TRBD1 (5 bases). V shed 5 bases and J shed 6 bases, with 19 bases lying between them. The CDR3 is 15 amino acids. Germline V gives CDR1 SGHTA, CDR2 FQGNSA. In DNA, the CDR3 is TGTGCCAGCAGCCCAACAGATATGGGGCGGAAGACCCAGTACTTC. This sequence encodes CASSPTDMGRKTQYF.

CDR3 nucleotide sequence: TGCAGCGTTGCTTCTAACTATGGCTACACCTTC. Protein product: CSVASNYGYTF. The gene calls are TRBV29-1 and TRBJ1-2, with D uncertain. V gave up 4 bases and J gave up 0 bases, with 3 bases separating them. This CDR3 has 11 residues. The germline gives CDR1 SQVTM, CDR2 ANQGSEA.

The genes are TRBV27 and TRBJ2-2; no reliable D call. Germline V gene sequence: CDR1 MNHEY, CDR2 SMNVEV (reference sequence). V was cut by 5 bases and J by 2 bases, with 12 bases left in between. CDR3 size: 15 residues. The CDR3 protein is CASSPLRRNTGELFF. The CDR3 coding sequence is TGTGCCAGCAGTCCTTTACGGAGAAACACCGGGGAGCTGTTTTTT.

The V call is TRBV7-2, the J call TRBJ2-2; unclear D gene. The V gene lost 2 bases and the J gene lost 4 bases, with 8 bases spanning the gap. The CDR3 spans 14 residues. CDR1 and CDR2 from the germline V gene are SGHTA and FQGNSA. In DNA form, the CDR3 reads TGTGCCAGCAGCTTAAGCGCTGGCACCGGGGAGCTGTTTTTT. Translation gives CASSLSAGTGELFF.

CDR3 sequence (DNA): TGTGCCAGCAGCCCGCCGGGACTAGTTTTGAATGAGCAGTTCTTC. Translation gives CASSPPGLVLNEQFF. The rearrangement links TRBV7-2 to TRBJ2-1; TRBD2 matches 8 bases. The trim removed 5 bases at V and 7 bases at J, leaving 10 bases unmatched. The CDR3 runs 15 residues. Germline loops: CDR1 SGHTA, CDR2 FQGNSA.

The CDR3 loop reads CASSTQPGGLNEKLFF. The CDR3 bases are TGCGCCAGCAGCACCCAACCAGGGGGCCTTAATGAAAAACTGTTTTTT. The chain combines TRBV5-1 with TRBJ1-4; 8 bases line up with TRBD1. With 4 bases clipped from V and 4 bases from J, the junction kept 9 bases outside the gene matches. The CDR3 is made up of 16 amino acids. Germline V gene data show CDR1 as SGHRS and CDR2 as YFSETQ. Variable domain in full (rest from reference TRBV5-1 and TRBJ1-4): KAGVTQTPRYLIKTRGQQVTLSCSPISGHRSVSWYQQTPGQGLQFLFEYFSETQRNKGNFPGRFSGRQFSNSRSEMNVSTLELGDSALYLCASSTQPGGLNEKLFFGSGTQLSVL.

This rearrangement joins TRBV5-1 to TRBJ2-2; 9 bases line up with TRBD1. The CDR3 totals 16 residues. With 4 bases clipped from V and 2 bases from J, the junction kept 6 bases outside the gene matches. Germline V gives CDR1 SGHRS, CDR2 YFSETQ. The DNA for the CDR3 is TGCGCCAGCAGCGCACAGGGGGCTCGTAACACCGGGGAGCTGTTTTTT. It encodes CASSAQGARNTGELFF.

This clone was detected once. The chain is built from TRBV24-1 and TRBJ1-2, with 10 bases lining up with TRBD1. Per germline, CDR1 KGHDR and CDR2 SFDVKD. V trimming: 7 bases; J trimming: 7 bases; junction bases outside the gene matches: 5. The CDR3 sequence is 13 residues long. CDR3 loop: CATRGTGVGGYTF. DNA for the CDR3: TGTGCCACCAGGGGGACAGGGGTTGGTGGCTACACCTTC.

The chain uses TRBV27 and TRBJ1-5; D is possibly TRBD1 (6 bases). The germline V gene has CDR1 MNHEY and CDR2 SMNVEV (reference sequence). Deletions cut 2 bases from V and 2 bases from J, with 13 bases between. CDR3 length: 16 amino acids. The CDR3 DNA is TGTGCCAGCAGTTTAGGGATAGGGGGTGGCAATCAGCCCCAGCATTTT. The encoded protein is CASSLGIGGGNQPQHF.

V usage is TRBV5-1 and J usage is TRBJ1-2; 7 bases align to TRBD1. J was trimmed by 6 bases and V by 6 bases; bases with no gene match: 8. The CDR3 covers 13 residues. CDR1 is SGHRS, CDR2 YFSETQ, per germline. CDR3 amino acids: CASTQDRVHGYTF. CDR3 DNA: TGCGCCAGCACCCAAGACAGGGTCCATGGCTACACCTTC.